This TCR beta chain appears in the sequencing data of a study of cytomegalovirus exposure and HLA in healthy donors. CDR1 MNHNY and CDR2 SVGAGI come from the germline V gene (reference sequence). There are 15 residues in the CDR3. J lost 2 bases, V lost 4 bases, and 4 bases had no gene match. The PCR employed 60 Vbeta primers together with 13 Jbeta primers. The assay was immunoSEQ multiplex PCR, and TCRdb's table has in-frame clones only and misses some. The table has about 140,000 clones, approximately 80% seen once. About this clone: The antigen is undetermined.

Regarding the study as a whole: Most CMV-associated TCR beta chains appeared HLA-restricted in a later analysis.

The receptor comes from a man aged 50-59 years in good health and CMV-seronegative. The material sequenced was PBMCs. The chain is built from TRBV6-6 and TRBJ2-3; the match to TRBD2 covers 9 bases. CDR3 coding DNA: TGTGCCAGCAGTTTAAGACTAGCGGACACAGATACGCAGTATTTT. Protein product: CASSLRLADTDTQYF.